The 27 T cell receptor beta chains reported below all come from one sample, sequenced in a study of early T cells in non-severe SARS-CoV-2 infection. A single record per CDR3 protein comes from TCRdb applying MiXCR to the 5' RACE reads. This table has 75,000 to 90,000 distinct CDR3 sequences, 6% to 7% appearing once. The sequencing sample was made of whole blood. All receptors come from an adult who was a healthcare worker with PCR-confirmed SARS-CoV-2 infection or an uninfected control (not recorded which).

This clonotype was seen repeatedly, ten times or more. V is TRBV30 and J is TRBJ2-1; D not certain. The length of the CDR3 is 13 residues. In germline, CDR1 is GTSNPN, CDR2 SVGIG (reference sequence). Trimming shortened V by 1 base and J by 7 bases, and 11 bases separated the two germline ends. CDR3 loop: CAWSAHRNNEQFF. The CDR3 DNA follows: TGTGCCTGGAGTGCGCACAGAAATAATGAGCAGTTCTTC.

This clonotype appeared many times. V usage is TRBV30 and J usage is TRBJ2-7; 9 nucleotides align to TRBD2. Germline values: CDR1 GTSNPN, CDR2 SVGIG (reference sequence). The CDR3 extends over 13 amino acids. J gave up 5 bases and V 2 bases, and 4 bases lay outside the gene matches. CDR3 loop: CAWSSGGRHEQYF. CDR3 in DNA: TGTGCCTGGAGTAGCGGGGGGAGGCACGAGCAGTACTTC. Full variable domain (outside the CDR3, taken from reference TRBV30 and TRBJ2-7): SQTIHQWPATLVQPVGSPLSLECTVEGTSNPNLYWYRQAAGRGLQLLFYSVGIGQISSEVPQNLSASRPQDRQFILSSKKLLLSDSGFYLCAWSSGGRHEQYFGPGTRLTVT.

This clonotype showed up many times. V gene TRBV18 combines with J gene TRBJ1-1; 8 bases are a match to TRBD1. The V gene's germline CDR1 is KGHSH and CDR2 LQKENI. The CDR3 is 17 amino acids. Trimming removed 3 bases from V and 1 base from J; junction bases left unmatched: 10. Written as DNA, the CDR3 is TGTGCCAGCTCACCTCGACAGGGGAATAACGCGAACACTGAAGCTTTCTTT. Translated: CASSPRQGNNANTEAFF.

The rearrangement links TRBV4-1 to TRBJ2-5; 8 nucleotides line up with TRBD1. Germline V gives CDR1 MGHRA, CDR2 YSYEKL. The CDR3 length is 15 residues. J lost 5 bases, V lost 1 base, and 6 bases had no gene match. The CDR3 DNA reads as TGCGCCAGCAGCCAAGGGCAGGGGGCCGGGGAGACCCAGTACTTC. Translated, it gives CASSQGQGAGETQYF.

This clonotype was seen ten or more times. This rearrangement joins TRBV28 to TRBJ2-5, with TRBD2 matching over 7 bases. CDR3 size: 16 residues. The germline gives CDR1 MDHEN, CDR2 SYDVKM. V lost 2 bases and J lost 7; bases outside the gene matches: 13. CDR3 in amino acids: CASSLRIGRGVGTQYF. CDR3 DNA sequence: TGTGCCAGCAGTTTAAGAATAGGGAGGGGAGTTGGGACCCAGTACTTC.

This clonotype has more than one count but fewer than ten. This sequence joins TRBV4-2 and TRBJ2-7; D remains unclear. CDR1 is LGHNA and CDR2 is YNFKEQ in the germline V gene. Trimming removed 0 bases at V and 6 bases at J, with 12 bases between. There are 14 residues in the CDR3. The DNA for the CDR3 is TGTGCCAGCAGCCAAGAGCTCGCGCTCGGCGAGCAGTACTTC. It yields the protein CASSQELALGEQYF.

In its sample, this clonotype was seen many times. The gene calls are TRBV23-1 and TRBJ2-4, with a possible D match to TRBD1 (6 bases). TRBV23-1 is filed as an ORF, its function uncertain. The CDR3 consists of 15 residues. V was shortened by 0 bases and J by 3 bases, with 9 bases between the two germline ends. CDR3: CASSQSGRGKNIQYF. In nucleotides, the CDR3 is TGCGCCAGCAGTCAATCTGGCAGGGGCAAAAACATTCAGTACTTC.

This chain joins TRBV5-5 and TRBJ2-2; 9 positions match TRBD1. V dropped 3 bases and J dropped 4; count of bases not matched to a gene: 7. Germline V gene data show CDR1 as SGHKS and CDR2 as YYEKEE (reference sequence). The CDR3 runs to 16 residues. CDR3 in DNA: TGTGCCAGCAGCTCCCAACAGGGGGCGGGCACCGGGGAGCTGTTTTTT. Translated: CASSSQQGAGTGELFF.

The rearrangement joins TRBV3-1 to TRBJ2-3; 13 nucleotides line up with TRBD2. This CDR3 is built from 20 residues. Trimming at V came to 2 bases and at J to 0 bases, leaving 11 bases not matched to a gene. CDR1 and CDR2 from the germline V gene are LGHDT and YNNKEL (reference sequence). This CDR3 reads CASSQTGLAGRGTSTDTQYF. CDR3 DNA sequence: TGTGCCAGCAGCCAAACGGGACTAGCGGGAAGAGGAACTAGCACAGATACGCAGTATTTT.

This clonotype was detected ten times or more. The chain has TRBV2 and TRBJ1-2; 7 bases align to TRBD1. CDR3 length: 16 amino acids. CDR1 and CDR2 from the germline V gene are SNHLY and FYNNEI. J lost 2 bases, V lost 5 bases, and 11 bases had no gene match. CDR3 sequence (DNA): TGTGCCAGCAGTCAACAGGGGACAGCTAGAAACTATGGCTACACCTTC. Protein: CASSQQGTARNYGYTF. Complete variable domain (other parts from reference TRBV2 and TRBJ1-2): EPEVTQTPSHQVTQMGQEVILRCVPISNHLYFYWYRQILGQKVEFLVSFYNNEISEKSEIFDDQFSVERPDGSNFTLKIRSTKLEDSAMYFCASSQQGTARNYGYTFGSGTRLTVV.

The table lists this clonotype with many counts. V is TRBV5-1 and J is TRBJ1-1; the D is unclear. The CDR3 consists of 13 residues. Germline V gene sequence: CDR1 SGHRS, CDR2 YFSETQ. Trimming left V 2 bases short and J 3 bases short, with 8 bases between. The CDR3 DNA reads TGCGCCAGCAGCTTCTTCGGGGACACTGAAGCTTTCTTT. Translated: CASSFFGDTEAFF.

There are many counts of this clonotype. The chain is built from TRBV4-3 and TRBJ1-6; D not resolved. The CDR3 has 14 residues. Germline CDR1 reads LGHNA; CDR2 reads YSLEER. Trimming left V 3 bases short and J 9 bases short, with 12 bases between. The CDR3 spells CASSQTGTGSPLHF. The CDR3 bases are TGCGCCAGCAGCCAGACGGGTACGGGTTCACCCCTCCACTTT.

This clonotype has ten or more counts. The V call is TRBV5-1, the J call TRBJ2-5; D gene ambiguous. Germline assignment: CDR1 SGHRS and CDR2 YFSETQ. The V end was cut by 1 base, the J end by 5 bases, with 12 bases between. The CDR3 totals 14 residues. The CDR3 bases are TGCGCCAGCAGCTTGTTCGCAAATTCGGAGACCCAGTACTTC. The encoded protein is CASSLFANSETQYF.

In DNA form, the CDR3 reads TGTGCCAGCTCACCACCGGGACAGGGGGCCAAAAACATTCAGTACTTC. As protein: CASSPPGQGAKNIQYF. The rearrangement uses TRBV18 and TRBJ2-4; TRBD1 aligns across 10 bases. The CDR3 loop spans 16 amino acids. Trimming cost V 0 bases and J 1 base; bases outside gene matches: 0. The germline CDR1 and CDR2 sequences are KGHSH and LQKENI.

This clonotype has a count of ten or more. V and J are TRBV29-1 and TRBJ1-1, with a tentative D call TRBD1 (5 bases). Germline V gene sequence: CDR1 SQVTM, CDR2 ANQGSEA. The CDR3 loop spans 12 amino acids. Trimming removed 3 bases from V and 1 base from J, with 6 bases in between. This CDR3 is CSVDGGNTEAFF. Here the CDR3 DNA reads TGCAGCGTTGACGGGGGGAACACTGAAGCTTTCTTT.

A few counts support this clonotype. The gene calls are TRBV7-2 and TRBJ1-5; D gene unclear. Germline CDR1 is SGHTA and CDR2 is FQGNSA. V lost 5 bases, J lost 5 bases, and 10 bases lay in between. This CDR3 is 13 amino acids long. CDR3: CASSIRGDQPQHF. CDR3 nucleotides: TGTGCCAGCAGCATCCGGGGTGATCAGCCCCAGCATTTT. Full variable domain (outside the CDR3, taken from reference TRBV7-2 and TRBJ1-5): GAGVSQSPSNKVTEKGKDVELRCDPISGHTALYWYRQSLGQGLEFLIYFQGNSAPDKSGLPSDRFSAERTGGSVSTLTIQRTQQEDSAVYLCASSIRGDQPQHFGDGTRLSIL.

This clonotype has ten or more counts. The chain is built from TRBV14 and TRBJ2-5; no firm D call. This CDR3 contains 11 residues. Germline CDR1 is SGHDN and CDR2 is FVKESK. Between the trimmed V and J ends, which lost 3 bases and 8 bases, there was a span of 7 bases. The CDR3 DNA sequence: TGTGCCAGCAGCCAGTCTGAAACCCAGTACTTC. It yields the protein CASSQSETQYF.

The chain couples TRBV5-6 to TRBJ2-1; a possible D gene is TRBD2 (5 bases). V was clipped by 4 bases and J by 3 bases, with 20 bases between them. Germline CDR1 SGHDT, CDR2 YYEEEE. The CDR3 covers 17 residues. The CDR3: CASSLGELRLNYNEQFF. The DNA of the CDR3 is TGTGCCAGCAGCCTCGGGGAGCTACGGCTTAACTACAATGAGCAGTTCTTC.

CDR3 region: CASSYSWGRTGELFF. CDR3 nucleotides: TGTGCCAGCAGTTACTCCTGGGGGCGCACCGGGGAGCTGTTTTTT. The chain recombines TRBV6-5 with TRBJ2-2; D perhaps matches TRBD1 (6 bases). The length of the CDR3 is 15 residues. Germline V gene lookup returns CDR1 MNHEY and CDR2 SVGAGI. Trimming removed 0 bases from V and 4 bases from J, with 9 bases in between.

J is TRBJ2-3 and V is TRBV9; perhaps D is TRBD1 or TRBD2 (7 bases each). The CDR3 length is 17 residues. V shed 0 bases and J shed 5 bases, with 19 bases lying between them. Germline V CDR1 and CDR2: SGDLS, YYNGEE. CDR3 nucleotides: TGTGCCAGCAGCGTAGGAGGGACAGTCTTAGCGGGAGATACGCAGTATTTT. Protein: CASSVGGTVLAGDTQYF.

This clonotype was seen many times. The genes are TRBV3-1 and TRBJ2-3, with 8 bases matching TRBD2. Germline V CDR1 and CDR2: LGHDT, YNNKEL (reference sequence). The J segment lost 6 bases and the V segment lost 1 base, leaving 27 bases of the junction unmatched. This CDR3 region has 22 residues. Here the CDR3 DNA reads TGTGCCAGCAGCCAAGGATCTCCCTTAGCGGGGAGGACGACCTCTCCGAAGGATACGCAGTATTTT. The encoded protein is CASSQGSPLAGRTTSPKDTQYF.

There are many counts of this clonotype. The chain couples TRBV19 to TRBJ1-1; D uncertain. Germline V gene lookup returns CDR1 LNHDA and CDR2 SQIVND (reference sequence). V lost 7 bases, J lost 0 bases, and 6 bases lay in between. This CDR3 has 12 residues. Here the CDR3 reads CASTNMNTEAFF. The CDR3 region has the DNA TGTGCCAGTACCAACATGAACACTGAAGCTTTCTTT.

This rearrangement joins TRBV6-5 to TRBJ1-2; D not certain. Germline loops: CDR1 MNHEY, CDR2 SVGAGI. The CDR3 loop spans 15 amino acids. The V and J ends lost 4 bases and 4 bases respectively, with 16 bases between them. The CDR3 region has the DNA TGTGCCAGCAGTTCCCCGCGAGACAAGTTCTATGGCTACACCTTC. This gives the protein CASSSPRDKFYGYTF.

The chain couples TRBV5-1 to TRBJ1-1; TRBD1 is a possible D gene (6 bases). The CDR3 is 14 residues long. The V gene lost 1 base and the J gene lost 1 base, with 8 bases spanning the gap. From germline, CDR1 is SGHRS and CDR2 YFSETQ. CDR3 sequence: CASSLQGRNTEAFF. The CDR3 nucleotides read TGCGCCAGCAGCTTGCAGGGGCGGAACACTGAAGCTTTCTTT.

This clonotype was detected many times. The chain links TRBV11-2 to TRBJ2-5; the D call may be TRBD1 or TRBD2 (5 bases each). With 5 bases removed from V and 7 bases from J, the gap between germline ends came to 14 bases. CDR1 SGHAT and CDR2 FQNNGV come from the germline V gene. The CDR3 has 13 residues. The CDR3 loop reads CASSQGTAGTQYF. The CDR3 nucleotides read TGTGCCAGCAGCCAGGGAACCGCGGGGACCCAGTACTTC.

The genes are TRBV6-6 and TRBJ2-5; a possible D gene is TRBD2 (6 bases). Germline V gene data show CDR1 as MNHNY and CDR2 as SVGAGI (reference sequence). This CDR3 is built from 14 residues. The V end was cut by 2 bases, the J end by 1 base, with 8 bases between. CDR3 bases: TGTGCCAGCAGTTACGGCGGGACCCAAGAGACCCAGTACTTC. It specifies CASSYGGTQETQYF.

This clonotype was counted many times. V gene TRBV27 combines with J gene TRBJ2-2; unclear D gene. The CDR3 has 16 amino acids. Germline CDR1 reads MNHEY; CDR2 reads SMNVEV (reference sequence). V lost 3 bases, J lost 3 bases, and 14 bases lay in between. The CDR3 nucleotides read TGTGCCAGCAGTTTTCGGGTAGATAGGCACACCGGGGAGCTGTTTTTT. Translating gives CASSFRVDRHTGELFF.